This TCR beta chain was profiled in a study of T cell repertoires in cytomegalovirus infection. The study's findings and limits: CMV carriers having the relevant HLA were flagged by cumulative public TCR beta family frequency.

This clonotype has at least ten counts. Its antigen is not known. TCRdb fed the reads into MiXCR, producing one record per CDR3 protein. The sample holds over 300,000 distinct CDR3 sequences; around a sixth are singletons and the top ten take 9.5% to 15%. CDR3 length equals 15 residues. Germline CDR1 reads DFQATT; CDR2 reads SNEGSKA (reference sequence). V was shortened by 7 bases and J by 0 bases, with 16 bases between the two germline ends. The chain uses TRBV20-1 and TRBJ2-1, with D possibly being TRBD2 (5 bases). Sequencing input: PBMCs. The sequence derives from a human donor in good health (CMV status not recorded). Some clones in this sample may be carry-over from other donors' samples. DNA for the CDR3: TGCAGTGGAATTTACGGGGTGTACTCCTACAATGAGCAGTTCTTC. The encoded protein is CSGIYGVYSYNEQFF.